These 9 T cell receptor beta chains share one sample of origin, sequenced in a study of blood T cell repertoires in COVID-19. Some clones are missing from TCRdb's copy, which holds only in-frame ones; the method was immunoSEQ multiplex PCR. The data contain some 29,000 clones, 80% to 90% of them singletons. Sequenced: peripheral blood. Receptor source: a human donor in a cohort sampled during active COVID-19.

The V and J genes are TRBV12-3 or TRBV12-4 and TRBJ2-3; D is undetermined. This CDR3 region has 12 residues. The ends were cut back, 5 bases at V and 8 bases at J, with 11 bases in the middle. The CDR3 loop is CASSAASSTQYF. For the CDR3, the DNA is TGTGCCAGCAGTGCGGCCTCATCTACGCAGTATTTT.

The chain employs TRBV12-3 or TRBV12-4 and TRBJ1-2; 8 bases are a match to TRBD1. After removal of 6 bases from V and 3 bases from J, the junction contained 3 bases not matched to a gene. The CDR3 is 13 amino acids. The DNA of the CDR3 is TGTGCCAGCAGCCAGGGACAGGACTATGGCTACACCTTC. Amino acid sequence: CASSQGQDYGYTF.

V is TRBV12-3 or TRBV12-4 and J is TRBJ1-1; D call uncertain. The CDR3 loop spans 13 amino acids. Between the trimmed V and J ends, which lost 6 bases and 4 bases, there was a span of 12 bases. The CDR3 protein is CASRPLGGTEAFF. The CDR3 nucleotides are TGTGCCAGCAGGCCCTTAGGAGGCACTGAAGCTTTCTTT.

This clone was observed once. The chain has TRBV7-2 and TRBJ1-1; 8 bases fit TRBD1. CDR1 is SGHTA, CDR2 FQGNSA, per germline. The V and J ends lost 5 bases and 0 bases, in that order; junction bases with no gene match: 2. The CDR3 contains 14 residues. The CDR3: CASSTGQVNTEAFF. CDR3 bases: TGTGCCAGCAGCACGGGACAGGTGAACACTGAAGCTTTCTTT.

The chain links TRBV5-4 to TRBJ1-1, with D hard to call. Germline assignment: CDR1 SGHNT and CDR2 YYREEE (reference sequence). Trimming removed 0 bases at V and 5 bases at J, with 14 bases between. The CDR3 is 15 residues long. The CDR3 reads CASSLGGGGSTEAFF. DNA for the CDR3: TGTGCCAGCAGCTTGGGGGGAGGTGGGAGTACTGAAGCTTTCTTT.

The chain uses TRBV5-4 and TRBJ2-4; 7 positions agree with TRBD2. Trimming cost V 0 bases and J 0 bases; bases outside gene matches: 3. Germline V gives CDR1 SGHNT, CDR2 YYREEE (reference sequence). The length of the CDR3 is 16 residues. The DNA of the CDR3 is TGTGCCAGCAGCTTGGGGGGGGGAATAGCCAAAAACATTCAGTACTTC. Translating gives CASSLGGGIAKNIQYF.

This clone has just a few counts. V is TRBV10-3 and J is TRBJ1-5; D perhaps matches TRBD1 (6 bases). V lost 0 bases and J 7 bases, leaving 10 bases between the germline ends. Germline lookup yields CDR1 ENHRY and CDR2 SYGVKD. This CDR3 has 14 amino acids. This CDR3 is CAISESRGPQPQHF. The CDR3 nucleotides read TGTGCCATCAGTGAGTCGCGGGGGCCCCAGCCCCAGCATTTT.

V is TRBV14 and J is TRBJ1-2; possibly TRBD1 for D (5 bases). Per the germline V gene, CDR1 is SGHDN and CDR2 is FVKESK. The CDR3 is 14 residues long. Trimming stripped 4 bases from V and 8 bases from J, with 17 bases between. This CDR3 reads CASSPDMTGRGYTF. The CDR3 DNA follows: TGTGCCAGCAGCCCGGACATGACCGGGAGAGGCTACACCTTC. Together with reference TRBV14 and TRBJ1-2, the CDR3 gives the full variable domain: EAGVTQFPSHSVIEKGQTVTLRCDPISGHDNLYWYRRVMGKEIKFLLHFVKESKQDESGMPNNRFLAERTGGTYSTLKVQPAELEDSGVYFCASSPDMTGRGYTFGSGTRLTVV.

The chain is built from TRBV9 and TRBJ1-1; 8 bases align to TRBD1. The CDR3 length is 14 residues. The germline gives CDR1 SGDLS, CDR2 YYNGEE. V shed 0 bases, J shed 6 bases, and the junction held 4 bases outside the gene matches. For the CDR3, the DNA is TGTGCCAGCAGCGTAGGGGGACAGGCCTCTGAAGCTTTCTTT. Protein: CASSVGGQASEAFF.